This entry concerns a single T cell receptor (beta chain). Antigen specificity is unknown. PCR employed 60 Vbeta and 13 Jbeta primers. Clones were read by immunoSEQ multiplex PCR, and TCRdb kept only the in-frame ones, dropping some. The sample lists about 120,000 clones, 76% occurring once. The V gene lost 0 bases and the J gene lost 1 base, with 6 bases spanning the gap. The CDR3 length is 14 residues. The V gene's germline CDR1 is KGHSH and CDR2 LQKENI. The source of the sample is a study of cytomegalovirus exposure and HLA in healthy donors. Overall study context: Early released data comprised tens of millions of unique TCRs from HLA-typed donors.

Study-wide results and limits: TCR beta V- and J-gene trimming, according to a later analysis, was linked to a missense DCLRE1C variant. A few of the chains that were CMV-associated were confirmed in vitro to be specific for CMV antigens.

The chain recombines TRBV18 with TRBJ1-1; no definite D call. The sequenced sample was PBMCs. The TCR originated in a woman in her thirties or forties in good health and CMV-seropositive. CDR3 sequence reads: CASSPPVANTEAFF. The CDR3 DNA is TGTGCCAGCTCACCACCGGTAGCGAACACTGAAGCTTTCTTT. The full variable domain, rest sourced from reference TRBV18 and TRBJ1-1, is NAGVMQNPRHLVRRRGQEARLRCSPMKGHSHVYWYRQLPEEGLKFMVYLQKENIIDESGMPKERFSAEFPKEGPSILRIQQVVRGDSAAYFCASSPPVANTEAFFGQGTRLTVV.